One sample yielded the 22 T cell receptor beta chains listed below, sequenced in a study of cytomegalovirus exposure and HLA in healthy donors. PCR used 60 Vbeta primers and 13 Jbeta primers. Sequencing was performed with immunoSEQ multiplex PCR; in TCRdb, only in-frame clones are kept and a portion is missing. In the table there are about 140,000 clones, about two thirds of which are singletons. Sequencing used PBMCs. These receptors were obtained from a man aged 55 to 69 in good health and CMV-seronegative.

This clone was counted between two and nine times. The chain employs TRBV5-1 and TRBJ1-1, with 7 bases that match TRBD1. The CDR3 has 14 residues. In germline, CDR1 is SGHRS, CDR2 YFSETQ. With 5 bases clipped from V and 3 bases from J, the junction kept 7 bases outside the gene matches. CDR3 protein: CASSKGQVDTEAFF. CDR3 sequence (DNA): TGCGCCAGCAGTAAAGGACAGGTGGACACTGAAGCTTTCTTT.

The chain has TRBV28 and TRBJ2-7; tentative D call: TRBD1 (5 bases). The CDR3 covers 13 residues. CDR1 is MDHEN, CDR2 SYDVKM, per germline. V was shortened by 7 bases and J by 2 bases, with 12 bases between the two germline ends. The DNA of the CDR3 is TGTGCCAGCATATCAGGGTTAACCTACGAGCAGTACTTC. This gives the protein CASISGLTYEQYF.

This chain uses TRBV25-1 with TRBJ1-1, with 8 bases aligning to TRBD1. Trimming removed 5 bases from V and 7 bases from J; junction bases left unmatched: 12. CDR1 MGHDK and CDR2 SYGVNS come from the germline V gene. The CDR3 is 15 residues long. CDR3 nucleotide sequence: TGTGCCAGCAGTAAAAACCAGGGGGCGATTAGTGAAGCTTTCTTT. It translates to CASSKNQGAISEAFF.

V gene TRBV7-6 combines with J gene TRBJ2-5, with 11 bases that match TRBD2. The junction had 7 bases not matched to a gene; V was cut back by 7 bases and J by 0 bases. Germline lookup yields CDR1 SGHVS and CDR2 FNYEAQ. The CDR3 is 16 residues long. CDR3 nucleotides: TGTGCCAGCAAAAACGGACTAGCGGGCTACCAAGAGACCCAGTACTTC. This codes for CASKNGLAGYQETQYF.

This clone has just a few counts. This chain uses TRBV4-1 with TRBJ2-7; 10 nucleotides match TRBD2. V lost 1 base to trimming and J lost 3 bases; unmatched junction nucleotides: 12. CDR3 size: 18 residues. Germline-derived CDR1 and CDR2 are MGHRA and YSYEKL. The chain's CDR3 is CASSQALSGTSVFYEQYF. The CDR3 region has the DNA TGCGCCAGCAGCCAAGCTCTTTCCGGGACTAGCGTTTTCTACGAGCAGTACTTC.

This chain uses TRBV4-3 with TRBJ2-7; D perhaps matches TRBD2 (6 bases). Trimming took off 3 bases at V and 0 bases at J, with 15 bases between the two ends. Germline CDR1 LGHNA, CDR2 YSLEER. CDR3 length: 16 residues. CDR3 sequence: CASSQDLSGDSYEQYF. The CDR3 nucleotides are TGCGCCAGCAGCCAGGACCTTAGCGGTGACTCCTACGAGCAGTACTTC.

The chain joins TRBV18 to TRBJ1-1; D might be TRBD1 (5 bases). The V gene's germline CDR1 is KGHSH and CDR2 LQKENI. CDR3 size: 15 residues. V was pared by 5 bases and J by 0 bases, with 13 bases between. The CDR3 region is CASSSDRSMNTEAFF. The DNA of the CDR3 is TGTGCCAGCTCATCAGACAGATCGATGAACACTGAAGCTTTCTTT.

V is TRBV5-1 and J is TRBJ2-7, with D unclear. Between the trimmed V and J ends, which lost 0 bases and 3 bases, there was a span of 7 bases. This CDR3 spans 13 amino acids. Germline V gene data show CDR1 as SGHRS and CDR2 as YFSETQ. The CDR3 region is CASSLEPGYEQYF. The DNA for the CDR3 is TGCGCCAGCAGCTTGGAACCGGGCTACGAGCAGTACTTC.

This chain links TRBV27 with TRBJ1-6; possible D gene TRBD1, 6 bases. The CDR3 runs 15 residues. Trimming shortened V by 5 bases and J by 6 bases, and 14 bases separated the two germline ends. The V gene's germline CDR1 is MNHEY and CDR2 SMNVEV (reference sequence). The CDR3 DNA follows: TGTGCCAGCAGTCTGGACAGTCTGCTTAATTCACCCCTCCACTTT. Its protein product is CASSLDSLLNSPLHF.

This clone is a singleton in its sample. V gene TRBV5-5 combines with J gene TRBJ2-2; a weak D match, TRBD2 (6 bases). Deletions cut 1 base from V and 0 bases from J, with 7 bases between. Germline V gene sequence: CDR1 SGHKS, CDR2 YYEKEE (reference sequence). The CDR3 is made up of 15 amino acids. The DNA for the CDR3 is TGTGCCAGCAGCTTGAGACTAGCGAACACCGGGGAGCTGTTTTTT. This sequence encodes CASSLRLANTGELFF.

CDR3 in amino acids: CASSPMGLKNTGELFF. Here the CDR3 DNA reads TGTGCCAGCAGCCCAATGGGACTGAAGAACACCGGGGAGCTGTTTTTT. The chain employs TRBV7-3 and TRBJ2-2; D possibly corresponds to TRBD2 (6 bases). Germline V lookup: CDR1 SGHTA, CDR2 FQGTGA. The CDR3 loop spans 16 amino acids. V dropped 5 bases and J dropped 1 base, with 14 bases sitting between them.

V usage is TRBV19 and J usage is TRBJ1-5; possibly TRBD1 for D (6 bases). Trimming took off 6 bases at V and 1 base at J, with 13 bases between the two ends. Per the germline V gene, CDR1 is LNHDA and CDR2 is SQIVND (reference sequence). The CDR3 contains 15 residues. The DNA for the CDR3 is TGTGCCAGTAGCCAGGGGCGTAACAGCAATCAGCCCCAGCATTTT. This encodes CASSQGRNSNQPQHF.

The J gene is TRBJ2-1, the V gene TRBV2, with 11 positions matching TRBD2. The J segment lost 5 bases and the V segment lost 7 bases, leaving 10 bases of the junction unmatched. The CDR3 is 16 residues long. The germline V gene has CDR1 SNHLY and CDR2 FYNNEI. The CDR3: CASTRDPGLADNEQFF. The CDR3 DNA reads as TGTGCCAGCACCAGAGATCCGGGACTAGCGGACAATGAGCAGTTCTTC.

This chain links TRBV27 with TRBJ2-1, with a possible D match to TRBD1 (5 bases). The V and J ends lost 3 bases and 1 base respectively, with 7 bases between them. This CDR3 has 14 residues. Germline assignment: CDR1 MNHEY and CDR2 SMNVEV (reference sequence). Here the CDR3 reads CASSFRASYNEQFF. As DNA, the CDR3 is TGTGCCAGCAGTTTCAGGGCGTCCTACAATGAGCAGTTCTTC.

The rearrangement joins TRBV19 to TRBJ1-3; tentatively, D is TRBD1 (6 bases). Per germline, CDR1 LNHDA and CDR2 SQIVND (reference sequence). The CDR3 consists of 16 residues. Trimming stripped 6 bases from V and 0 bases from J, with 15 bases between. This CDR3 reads CASRGQLFSSGNTIYF. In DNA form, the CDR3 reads TGTGCCAGTAGAGGACAGCTCTTCAGCTCTGGAAACACCATATATTTT.

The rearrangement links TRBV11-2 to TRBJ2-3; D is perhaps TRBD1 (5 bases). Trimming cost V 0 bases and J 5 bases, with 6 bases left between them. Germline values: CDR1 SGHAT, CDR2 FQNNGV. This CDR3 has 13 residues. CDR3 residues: CASSLDQGDTQYF. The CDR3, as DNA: TGTGCCAGCAGCTTAGATCAGGGAGATACGCAGTATTTT.

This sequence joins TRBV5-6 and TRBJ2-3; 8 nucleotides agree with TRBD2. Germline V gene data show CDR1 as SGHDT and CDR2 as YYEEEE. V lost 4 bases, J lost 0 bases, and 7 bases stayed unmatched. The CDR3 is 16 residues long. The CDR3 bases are TGTGCCAGCAGCCAAGGGACTAGGCGGAGCACAGATACGCAGTATTTT. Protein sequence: CASSQGTRRSTDTQYF.

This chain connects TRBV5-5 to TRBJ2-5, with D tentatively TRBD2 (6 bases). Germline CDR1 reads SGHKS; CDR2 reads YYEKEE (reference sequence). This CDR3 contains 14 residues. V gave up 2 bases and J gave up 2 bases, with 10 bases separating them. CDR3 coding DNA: TGTGCCAGCAGCTTAGCCAGCGGGCAAGAGACCCAGTACTTC. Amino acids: CASSLASGQETQYF.

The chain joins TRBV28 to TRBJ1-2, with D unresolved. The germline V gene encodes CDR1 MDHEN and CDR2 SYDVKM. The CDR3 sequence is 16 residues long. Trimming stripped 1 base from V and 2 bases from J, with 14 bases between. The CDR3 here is CASSLSRQTMNYGYTF. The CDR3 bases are TGTGCCAGCAGTTTATCGAGGCAGACGATGAACTATGGCTACACCTTC.

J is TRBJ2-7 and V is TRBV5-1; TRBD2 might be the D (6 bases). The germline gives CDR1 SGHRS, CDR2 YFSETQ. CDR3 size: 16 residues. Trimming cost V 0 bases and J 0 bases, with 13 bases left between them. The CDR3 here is CASSLAHPSASYEQYF. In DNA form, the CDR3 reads TGCGCCAGCAGCTTGGCCCATCCTAGCGCCTCCTACGAGCAGTACTTC.

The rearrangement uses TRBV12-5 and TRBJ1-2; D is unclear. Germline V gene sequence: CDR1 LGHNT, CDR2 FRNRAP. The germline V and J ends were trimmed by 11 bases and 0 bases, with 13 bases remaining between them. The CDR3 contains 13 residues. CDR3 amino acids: CARRLRPNYGYTF. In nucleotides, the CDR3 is TGTGCTCGCCGACTGCGGCCTAACTATGGCTACACCTTC.

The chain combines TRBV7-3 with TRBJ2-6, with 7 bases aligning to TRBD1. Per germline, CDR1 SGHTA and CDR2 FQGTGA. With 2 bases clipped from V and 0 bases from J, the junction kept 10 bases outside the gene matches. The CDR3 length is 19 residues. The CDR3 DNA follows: TGTGCCAGCAGCTTATACTCACAGGGGCTGGGCTCTGGGGCCAACGTCCTGACTTTC. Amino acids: CASSLYSQGLGSGANVLTF.